This T cell receptor (beta chain) was recovered during a study of cytomegalovirus exposure and HLA in healthy donors. The overall study: HLA-typed donors were the source of approximately 88 million unique TCRs, which an early data release held.

General study points: Productive status was seen about 90% or about 30% of the time for most TCR beta V segments in an earlier analysis. A few CMV-associated chains were confirmed in vitro to be specific for CMV antigens.

In nominal health when sampled, donors likely had unrecorded immune exposures nonetheless. Germline assignment: CDR1 KGHSH and CDR2 LQKENI. The CDR3 consists of 14 residues. The V end was cut by 0 bases, the J end by 5 bases, with 10 bases between. The PCR had 60 Vbeta and 13 Jbeta primers. Data came from immunoSEQ multiplex PCR; TCRdb stores just in-frame clones and leaves some out. Found here are more than 100,000 clones, 80% of them singletons; the top ten hold 1%. With regard to this clone: Its antigen is currently unknown.

This TCR was recovered from a man in his forties in good health and CMV-seronegative. The V call is TRBV18, the J call TRBJ2-5; D gene ambiguous. Sequencing was carried out using PBMCs. CDR3 loop: CASSPPPGRETQYF. The CDR3 nucleotides are TGTGCCAGCTCACCACCGCCGGGTCGGGAGACCCAGTACTTC.